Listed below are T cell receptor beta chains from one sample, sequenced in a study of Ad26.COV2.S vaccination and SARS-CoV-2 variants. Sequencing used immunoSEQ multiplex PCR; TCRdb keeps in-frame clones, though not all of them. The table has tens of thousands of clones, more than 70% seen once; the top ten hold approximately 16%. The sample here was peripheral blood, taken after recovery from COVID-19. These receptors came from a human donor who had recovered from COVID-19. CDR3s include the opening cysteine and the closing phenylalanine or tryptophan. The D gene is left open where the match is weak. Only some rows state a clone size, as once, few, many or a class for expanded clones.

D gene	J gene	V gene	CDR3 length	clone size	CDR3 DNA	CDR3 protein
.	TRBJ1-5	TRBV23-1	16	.	TGCGCCAGCCCCCCCCCAGGCAGGGCTTCCAATCAGCCCCAGCATTTT	CASPPPGRASNQPQHF
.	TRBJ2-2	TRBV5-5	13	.	TGTGCCAGCAGCCATCCGAACACCGGGGAGCTGTTTTTT	CASSHPNTGELFF
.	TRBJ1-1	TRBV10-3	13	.	TGTGCCATCAAGAGCGGATCGAACACTGAAGCTTTCTTT	CAIKSGSNTEAFF
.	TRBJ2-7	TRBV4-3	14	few	TGCGCCAGCAGCCAAGGGCAGAACCCCTACGAGCAGTACTTC	CASSQGQNPYEQYF
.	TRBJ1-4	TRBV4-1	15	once	TGCGCCAGCAGCCAAGTATATAAAGAGGTTGGAAAACTGTTTTTT	CASSQVYKEVGKLFF
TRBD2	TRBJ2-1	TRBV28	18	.	TGTGCCAGCAGTTTATTTTCTGCGGGAGGGCCCTCCTACAATGAGCAGTTCTTC	CASSLFSAGGPSYNEQFF
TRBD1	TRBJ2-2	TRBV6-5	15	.	TGTGCCAGCACAAAAAAGGGGACAGGGACCGGGGAGCTGTTTTTT	CASTKKGTGTGELFF
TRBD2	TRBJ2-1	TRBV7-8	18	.	TGTGCCAGCAGCTTCTCGGTAGCCAGCGGGAGCTCCTACAATGAGCAGTTCTTC	CASSFSVASGSSYNEQFF
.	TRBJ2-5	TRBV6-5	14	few	TGTGCCAGCCCCGCCCGAGACTACCAAGAGACCCAGTACTTC	CASPARDYQETQYF
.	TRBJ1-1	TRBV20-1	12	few	TGCAGTGCTAGTCCAGTAACAACTGAAGCTTTCTTT	CSASPVTTEAFF
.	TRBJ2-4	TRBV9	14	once	TGTGCCAGCAGCGTATCCGGGGGCGCGAACATTCAGTACTTC	CASSVSGGANIQYF
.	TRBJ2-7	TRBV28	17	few	TGTGCCAGCAGTTTAGAATTCCTCCCGGACACTCACTACGAGCAGTACTTC	CASSLEFLPDTHYEQYF
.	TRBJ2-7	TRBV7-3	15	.	TGTGCCAGCAGCTTCACTCCCGGGCCCTCCTACGAGCAGTACTTC	CASSFTPGPSYEQYF
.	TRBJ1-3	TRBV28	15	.	TGTGCCAGCAGTTTACCTGGGCAGGGAGGAAACACCATATATTTT	CASSLPGQGGNTIYF
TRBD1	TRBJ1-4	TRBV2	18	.	TGTGCCAGCAGTTCGGGACAGGGAAGCTTTGCGGCTAATGAAAAACTGTTTTTT	CASSSGQGSFAANEKLFF
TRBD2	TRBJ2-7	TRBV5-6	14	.	TGTGCCAGCAGCTTGCTAGCGGGAACCTACGAGCAGTACTTC	CASSLLAGTYEQYF